The 32 T cell receptor beta chains below come from one sample, sequenced in a study of blood T cell repertoires in COVID-19. The repertoire was sequenced with immunoSEQ multiplex PCR; TCRdb's copy has only in-frame clones and lacks some. The sample contains over 150,000 clones, 80% to 90% of which appear only once. The sequenced material came from peripheral blood. These receptors came from a woman aged 80 or over with COVID-19, enrolled during active disease.

CDR3 nucleotides: TGTGCCAGCTCACCCCGAATACTTAGACAGGGGCTAAGCACAGATACGCAGTATTTT. As protein: CASSPRILRQGLSTDTQYF. The chain is built from TRBV18 and TRBJ2-3; TRBD1 agrees at 8 bases. V was pared by 3 bases and J by 0 bases, with 14 bases of the junction left unmatched. The CDR3 totals 19 residues. Looked up from germline, CDR1 is KGHSH and CDR2 is LQKENI.

This clone was recorded once. The chain recombines TRBV24-1 with TRBJ1-5; D unclear. V gave up 5 bases and J gave up 4 bases, with 11 bases separating them. In germline, CDR1 is KGHDR, CDR2 SFDVKD. This CDR3 is built from 14 residues. The CDR3: CATSGVGRNQPQHF. CDR3 nucleotide sequence: TGTGCCACCAGTGGTGTAGGGAGGAATCAGCCCCAGCATTTT.

The rearrangement uses TRBV10-3 and TRBJ1-6; D not resolved. This CDR3 is 13 amino acids long. V lost 7 bases, J lost 10 bases, and 14 bases lay in between. Per germline, CDR1 ENHRY and CDR2 SYGVKD. The CDR3 coding sequence is TGTGCCATCATCCAAGGTCCGGGGTCACCCCTCCACTTT. It translates to CAIIQGPGSPLHF.

The chain has TRBV5-5 and TRBJ1-2; 7 bases map to TRBD1. The CDR3 contains 14 residues. Germline V gives CDR1 SGHKS, CDR2 YYEKEE (reference sequence). Losses at the gene ends were 5 bases for V and 5 bases for J; bases not matched to a gene: 9. CDR3 in amino acids: CASSPDRVGYGYTF. Written as DNA, the CDR3 is TGTGCCAGCAGTCCTGACAGGGTAGGGTATGGCTACACCTTC.

J is TRBJ1-3 and V is TRBV2; tentatively, D is TRBD1 (5 bases). This CDR3 is 15 amino acids long. The V and J ends lost 5 bases and 2 bases respectively, with 13 bases between them. Germline lookup yields CDR1 SNHLY and CDR2 FYNNEI. The CDR3 DNA reads as TGTGCCAGCAGTCCCGGGGGATCGGCTGGAAACACCATATATTTT. This translates into CASSPGGSAGNTIYF.

The chain employs TRBV10-3 and TRBJ2-2; D is uncertain. The CDR3 is made up of 14 amino acids. V was clipped by 4 bases and J by 5 bases, with 11 bases between them. CDR1 is ENHRY and CDR2 is SYGVKD in the germline V gene. The CDR3 sequence is CAISVLSRTGELFF. Written as DNA, the CDR3 is TGTGCCATCAGTGTTCTCAGTCGAACCGGGGAGCTGTTTTTT.

Only a few counts were recorded for this clone. J is TRBJ2-5 and V is TRBV5-4, with 10 bases fitting TRBD1. Germline CDR1 SGHNT, CDR2 YYREEE (reference sequence). The J segment lost 4 bases and the V segment lost 5 bases, leaving 5 bases of the junction unmatched. The CDR3 has 14 residues. The CDR3 bases are TGTGCCAGCAGTCCCGGGACAGGGGTAGAGACCCAGTACTTC. This translates into CASSPGTGVETQYF.

The chain links TRBV7-9 to TRBJ1-2; maybe TRBD1 (5 bases). Germline V gene data show CDR1 as SEHNR and CDR2 as FQNEAQ (reference sequence). This CDR3 region has 15 residues. V was clipped by 0 bases and J by 4 bases, with 12 bases between them. The CDR3 is CASSLAFGQGYGYTF. For the CDR3, the DNA is TGTGCCAGCAGCTTAGCTTTCGGCCAGGGCTATGGCTACACCTTC.

The rearrangement links TRBV28 to TRBJ1-2; D is perhaps TRBD1 (6 bases). V was cut by 7 bases and J by 9 bases, with 21 bases left in between. Per the germline V gene, CDR1 is MDHEN and CDR2 is SYDVKM. The CDR3 is 14 amino acids. CDR3 protein: CASIHDRPSLSYTF. Here the CDR3 DNA reads TGTGCCAGCATCCACGACAGGCCCTCCCTTAGCTACACCTTC.

DNA for the CDR3: TGTGCCAGCAGCAGGGCGGGACTAGCGGACTACAATGAGCAGTTCTTC. Protein product: CASSRAGLADYNEQFF. The V gene is TRBV5-6, the J gene TRBJ2-1; 11 bases are a match to TRBD2. This CDR3 comprises 16 residues. The junction had 6 bases not matched to a gene; V was cut back by 4 bases and J by 3 bases. Germline CDR1 is SGHDT and CDR2 is YYEEEE.

In its sample, this clone was seen once. The rearrangement links TRBV19 to TRBJ1-5; 7 bases agree with TRBD1. CDR1 is LNHDA and CDR2 is SQIVND in the germline V gene (reference sequence). Losses at the gene ends were 7 bases for V and 1 base for J; bases not matched to a gene: 7. This CDR3 contains 15 residues. The CDR3 sequence: CASIMQGGSNQPQHF. For the CDR3, the DNA is TGTGCCAGTATCATGCAGGGGGGCAGCAATCAGCCCCAGCATTTT.

In its sample, this clone was seen once. The chain uses TRBV23-1 and TRBJ1-3, with 8 bases identical to TRBD1. TRBV23-1 is assigned to the ORF class and has an uncertain function. The CDR3 loop spans 15 amino acids. V dropped 4 bases and J dropped 2; count of bases not matched to a gene: 4. CDR3 sequence reads: CASSPQDRAGNTIYF. The CDR3 region has the DNA TGCGCCAGCAGTCCGCAGGACAGGGCTGGAAACACCATATATTTT.

The chain carries TRBV27 and TRBJ2-7; TRBD2 is a possible D gene (7 bases). With 5 bases removed from V and 5 bases from J, the gap between germline ends came to 13 bases. CDR3 length: 13 amino acids. CDR1 and CDR2 from the germline V gene are MNHEY and SMNVEV (reference sequence). The CDR3 DNA reads TGTGCCAGCAGTCCGGCGGGGGCCCACGAGCAGTACTTC. Protein sequence: CASSPAGAHEQYF.

The chain uses TRBV6-6 and TRBJ1-2; no clear D gene. V gave up 2 bases and J gave up 1 base, with 8 bases separating them. The germline CDR1 and CDR2 sequences are MNHNY and SVGAGI (reference sequence). The CDR3 totals 14 residues. CDR3 bases: TGTGCCAGCAGTTACGGAGCAATTAACTATGGCTACACCTTC. It yields the protein CASSYGAINYGYTF.

The CDR3 is CASSDWHQETQYF. In nucleotides, the CDR3 is TGTGCCAGCAGCGACTGGCACCAAGAGACCCAGTACTTC. The chain combines TRBV27 with TRBJ2-5; no clear D. The germline gives CDR1 MNHEY, CDR2 SMNVEV (reference sequence). Trimming removed 6 bases from V and 0 bases from J, with 8 bases in between. This CDR3 contains 13 residues.

The chain couples TRBV15 to TRBJ2-6; 8 bases agree with TRBD2. Germline CDR1 and CDR2: LNHNV and YYDKDF (reference sequence). The CDR3 loop spans 17 amino acids. The V segment lost 9 bases and the J segment 1 base; nucleotides outside the gene matches: 11. Here the CDR3 DNA reads TGTGCCACGGGACGGGAGGGTCCGGTATCTGGGGCCAACGTCCTGACTTTC. It translates to CATGREGPVSGANVLTF.

The rearrangement uses TRBV6-4 and TRBJ2-1; 10 bases map to TRBD2. The ends lost 4 bases at V and 12 bases at J; junction bases unmatched: 9. The CDR3 covers 14 residues. Germline values: CDR1 MRHNA, CDR2 SNTAGT. The CDR3 loop reads CASSALAGAGGQFF. The DNA of the CDR3 is TGTGCCAGCAGTGCCCTAGCGGGGGCAGGGGGGCAGTTCTTC.

This clone was detected once. The rearrangement joins TRBV30 to TRBJ2-3, with 8 positions matching TRBD2. V trimming: 3 bases; J trimming: 4 bases; junction bases outside the gene matches: 6. CDR3 length equals 14 residues. Germline CDR1 GTSNPN, CDR2 SVGIG (reference sequence). CDR3: CAWSRGGWADTQYF. In DNA form, the CDR3 reads TGTGCCTGGAGCCGGGGGGGGTGGGCAGATACGCAGTATTTT.

The V gene is TRBV9, the J gene TRBJ2-7, with 9 bases fitting TRBD1. The CDR3 contains 14 residues. The germline gives CDR1 SGDLS, CDR2 YYNGEE. With V trimmed by 2 bases and J by 2 bases, 2 bases remained unmatched. The CDR3 region has the DNA TGTGCCAGCAGCGTGGACAGGGGACCCTACGAGCAGTACTTC. Residues: CASSVDRGPYEQYF. The entire variable domain, with the rest obtained from reference TRBV9 and TRBJ2-7, is as follows: DSGVTQTPKHLITATGQRVTLRCSPRSGDLSVYWYQQSLDQGLQFLIQYYNGEERAKGNILERFSAQQFPDLHSELNLSSLELGDSALYFCASSVDRGPYEQYFGPGTRLTVT.

V gene TRBV5-1 combines with J gene TRBJ2-1; 10 bases line up with TRBD2. Germline CDR1 SGHRS, CDR2 YFSETQ. The ends lost 4 bases at V and 5 bases at J; junction bases unmatched: 3. This CDR3 is built from 14 residues. CDR3 sequence: CASSGLAGDNEQFF. CDR3 nucleotide sequence: TGCGCCAGCAGCGGGCTAGCGGGGGACAATGAGCAGTTCTTC.

The rearrangement uses TRBV3-1 (or the pseudogene TRBV3-2) and TRBJ2-7, with TRBD1 identical over 9 bases. The germline V gene has CDR1 LGHDT and CDR2 YNNKEL (reference sequence). CDR3 length: 14 residues. The trim removed 5 bases at V and 2 bases at J, leaving 4 bases unmatched. The CDR3 region is CASSVWTGAYEQYF. The CDR3 DNA sequence: TGTGCCAGCAGCGTATGGACAGGGGCCTACGAGCAGTACTTC.

The chain uses TRBV10-3 and TRBJ2-1; possibly TRBD1 for D (5 bases). This CDR3 contains 13 residues. V was cut by 10 bases and J by 6 bases, with 16 bases left in between. Germline CDR1 ENHRY, CDR2 SYGVKD. This CDR3 is CATQSGQGNEQFF. The CDR3 bases are TGTGCCACCCAGAGTGGCCAGGGCAATGAGCAGTTCTTC.

This clone was detected only once. This sequence joins TRBV6-2 or TRBV6-3 and TRBJ2-7; 8 bases fit TRBD2. In germline, CDR1 is MNHEY, CDR2 SVGEGT. Trimming removed 5 bases from V and 1 base from J; junction bases left unmatched: 10. This CDR3 is 16 amino acids long. CDR3 in amino acids: CASSPHSGGESYEQYF. The CDR3 DNA reads TGTGCCAGCAGTCCCCACAGCGGGGGTGAATCCTACGAGCAGTACTTC.

The J gene is TRBJ1-1, the V gene TRBV9; 7 nucleotides agree with TRBD1. The germline CDR1 and CDR2 sequences are SGDLS and YYNGEE. The V gene end was trimmed by 3 bases and the J gene end by 6 bases; junction bases not matched to a gene: 11. The CDR3 is 15 residues long. The CDR3 spells CASSARVGQGAEAFF. As DNA, the CDR3 is TGTGCCAGCAGCGCCCGGGTGGGGCAGGGGGCTGAAGCTTTCTTT.

The chain uses TRBV11-3 and TRBJ1-1, with a possible D match to TRBD1 (6 bases). Germline V gives CDR1 SGHNT, CDR2 YENEEA. The CDR3 is 13 residues long. Trimming pared 5 bases from V and 4 bases from J, leaving 11 bases between. The DNA for the CDR3 is TGTGCCAGCAGCCTGGGACAAATCACTGAAGCTTTCTTT. Amino acids: CASSLGQITEAFF.

This sequence joins TRBV19 and TRBJ1-5; D is possibly TRBD1 (6 bases). The germline V gene has CDR1 LNHDA and CDR2 SQIVND (reference sequence). V lost 2 bases, J lost 0 bases, and 14 bases lay in between. CDR3 length: 17 amino acids. CDR3 bases: TGTGCCAGTAGTATACTTACAGGGATAACTAGCAATCAGCCCCAGCATTTT. Translation: CASSILTGITSNQPQHF.

The J gene is TRBJ2-7, the V gene TRBV4-3, with TRBD2 identical over 13 bases. V lost 4 bases and J lost 0; bases outside the gene matches: 6. The length of the CDR3 is 17 residues. Germline CDR1 and CDR2: LGHNA and YSLEER. This CDR3 reads CASSRKLAGGTSYEQYF. The DNA of the CDR3 is TGCGCCAGCAGCCGGAAACTAGCGGGGGGGACCTCCTACGAGCAGTACTTC.

The V call is TRBV28, the J call TRBJ2-7, with D possibly TRBD2 on 5 matching bases. V was cut by 5 bases and J by 2 bases, with 13 bases left in between. Germline values: CDR1 MDHEN, CDR2 SYDVKM. The CDR3 totals 14 residues. Here the CDR3 reads CASSRPTGTYEQYF. In DNA form, the CDR3 reads TGTGCCAGCAGTCGGCCGACGGGAACCTACGAGCAGTACTTC.

This rearrangement joins TRBV5-4 to TRBJ2-2; 10 bases are shared with TRBD1. Trimming cost V 4 bases and J 1 base; bases outside gene matches: 1. CDR1 and CDR2 (germline): SGHNT, YYREEE (reference sequence). The CDR3 has 15 amino acids. The CDR3 DNA sequence: TGTGCCAGCAGCCGGGACAGGGGGAACACCGGGGAGCTGTTTTTT. This translates into CASSRDRGNTGELFF.

The chain uses TRBV28 and TRBJ2-1, with a weak D call TRBD2 (6 bases). The CDR3 runs to 16 residues. The germline V gene has CDR1 MDHEN and CDR2 SYDVKM. V lost 7 bases and J lost 0, with 16 bases in between. This CDR3 reads CASIVSGAYSYNEQFF. The CDR3 bases are TGTGCCAGCATCGTTAGCGGAGCATACTCCTACAATGAGCAGTTCTTC.

J is TRBJ2-7 and V is TRBV18; perhaps TRBD2 as D (7 bases). V shed 0 bases and J shed 5 bases, with 14 bases lying between them. The CDR3 length is 15 residues. The germline V gene has CDR1 KGHSH and CDR2 LQKENI. In DNA, the CDR3 is TGTGCCAGCTCACCACCTAGGGGGGGCCTCCACGAGCAGTACTTC. Protein product: CASSPPRGGLHEQYF. The variable domain in full, completed from reference TRBV18 and TRBJ2-7, reads NAGVMQNPRHLVRRRGQEARLRCSPMKGHSHVYWYRQLPEEGLKFMVYLQKENIIDESGMPKERFSAEFPKEGPSILRIQQVVRGDSAAYFCASSPPRGGLHEQYFGPGTRLTVT.

The chain recombines TRBV30 with TRBJ1-2; D uncertain. CDR3 length equals 13 residues. CDR1 GTSNPN and CDR2 SVGIG come from the germline V gene (reference sequence). V was clipped by 3 bases and J by 4 bases, with 12 bases between them. The CDR3 nucleotides are TGTGCCTGGAGACCAGACAATCTCTATGGCTACACCTTC. This codes for CAWRPDNLYGYTF.